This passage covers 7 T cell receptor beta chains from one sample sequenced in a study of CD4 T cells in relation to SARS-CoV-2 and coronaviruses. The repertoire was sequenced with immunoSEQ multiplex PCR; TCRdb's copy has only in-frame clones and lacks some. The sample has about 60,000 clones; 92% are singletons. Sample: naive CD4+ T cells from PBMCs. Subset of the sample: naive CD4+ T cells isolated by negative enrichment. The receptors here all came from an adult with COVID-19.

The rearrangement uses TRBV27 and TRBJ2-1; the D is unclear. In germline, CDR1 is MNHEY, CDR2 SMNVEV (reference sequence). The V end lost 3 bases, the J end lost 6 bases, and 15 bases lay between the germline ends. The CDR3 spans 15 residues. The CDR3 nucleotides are TGTGCCAGCAGTTTCAGTTCTGCAGGCCGCAATGAGCAGTTCTTC. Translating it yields CASSFSSAGRNEQFF.

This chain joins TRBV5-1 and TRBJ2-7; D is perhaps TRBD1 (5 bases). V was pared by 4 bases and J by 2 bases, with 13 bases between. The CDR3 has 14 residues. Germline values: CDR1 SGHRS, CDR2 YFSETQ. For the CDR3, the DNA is TGCGCCAGCAGCGACAGACCAGTGACCTACGAGCAGTACTTC. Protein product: CASSDRPVTYEQYF.

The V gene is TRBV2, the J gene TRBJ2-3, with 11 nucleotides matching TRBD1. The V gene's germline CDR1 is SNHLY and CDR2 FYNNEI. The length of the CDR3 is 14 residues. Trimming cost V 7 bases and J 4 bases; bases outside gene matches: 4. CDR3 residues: CASIRTGGPDTQYF. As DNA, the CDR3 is TGTGCCAGCATTAGGACAGGGGGCCCAGATACGCAGTATTTT.

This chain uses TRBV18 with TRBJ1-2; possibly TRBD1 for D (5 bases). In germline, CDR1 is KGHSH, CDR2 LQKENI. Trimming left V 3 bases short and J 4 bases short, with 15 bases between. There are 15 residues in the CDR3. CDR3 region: CASSPGPGPGYGYTF. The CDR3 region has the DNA TGTGCCAGCTCACCCGGCCCGGGGCCCGGCTATGGCTACACCTTC.

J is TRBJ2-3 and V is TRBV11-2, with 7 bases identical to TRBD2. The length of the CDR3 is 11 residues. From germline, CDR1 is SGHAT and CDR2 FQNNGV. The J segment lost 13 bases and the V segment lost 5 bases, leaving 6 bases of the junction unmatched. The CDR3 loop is CASSPGGPKYF. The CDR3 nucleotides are TGTGCCAGCAGCCCGGGGGGACCGAAGTATTTT.

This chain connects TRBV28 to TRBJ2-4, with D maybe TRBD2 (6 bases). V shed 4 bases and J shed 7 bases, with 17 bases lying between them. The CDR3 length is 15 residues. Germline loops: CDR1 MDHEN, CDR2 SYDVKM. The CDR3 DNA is TGTGCCAGCAGTTCCGGATTCGGGGGACGGAACATTCAGTACTTC. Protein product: CASSSGFGGRNIQYF.

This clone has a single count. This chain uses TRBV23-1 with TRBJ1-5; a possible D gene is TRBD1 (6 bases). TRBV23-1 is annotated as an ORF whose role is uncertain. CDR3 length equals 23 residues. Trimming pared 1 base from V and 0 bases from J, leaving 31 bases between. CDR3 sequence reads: CASSQCVRRWPPGGANSNQPQHF. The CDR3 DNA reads TGCGCCAGCAGTCAATGCGTCAGACGTTGGCCCCCGGGGGGGGCTAATAGCAATCAGCCCCAGCATTTT.